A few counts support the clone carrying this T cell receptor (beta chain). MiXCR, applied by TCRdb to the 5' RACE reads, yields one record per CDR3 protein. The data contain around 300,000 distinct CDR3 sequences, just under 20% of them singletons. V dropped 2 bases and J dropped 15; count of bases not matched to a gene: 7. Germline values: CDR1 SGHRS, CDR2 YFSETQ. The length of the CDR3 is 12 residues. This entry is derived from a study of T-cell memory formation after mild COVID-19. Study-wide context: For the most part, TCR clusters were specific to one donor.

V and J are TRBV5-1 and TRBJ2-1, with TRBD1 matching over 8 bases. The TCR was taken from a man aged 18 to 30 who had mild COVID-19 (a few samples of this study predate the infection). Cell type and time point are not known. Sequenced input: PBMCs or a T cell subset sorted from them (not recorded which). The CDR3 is CASSLDRGGPFF. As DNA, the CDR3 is TGCGCCAGCAGCTTAGACAGGGGCGGTCCGTTCTTC.